This T cell receptor (beta chain) is from a study of blood T cells in healthy people across ages. General study results and limits: Changes seen in expanded clonotypes were possibly confounded by donor CMV status left unknown.

Details on this clonotype: The antigen remains undetermined.

A sample-barcoded 5' primer and a J-beta primer mix were used in a second PCR of about 7 to 11 cycles. A template-switch adaptor that had 12 random nucleotides put a tag on each cDNA molecule. TCRdb itself ran the 5' RACE reads through MiXCR, one entry per CDR3 protein. The table lists roughly 2 million distinct CDR3 sequences, about 50% of them singletons. CDR3 length: 16 residues. The V gene lost 7 bases and the J gene lost 6 bases, with 23 bases spanning the gap. The chain combines TRBV12-3 or TRBV12-4 with TRBJ2-3, with a weak D call TRBD2 (6 bases). This receptor was taken from a woman in her thirties or forties in good health. Sequenced input: blood. CDR3 region: CASTKSTGLRTDTQYF. DNA for the CDR3: TGTGCCAGCACCAAGTCTACGGGACTCAGAACGGATACGCAGTATTTT.